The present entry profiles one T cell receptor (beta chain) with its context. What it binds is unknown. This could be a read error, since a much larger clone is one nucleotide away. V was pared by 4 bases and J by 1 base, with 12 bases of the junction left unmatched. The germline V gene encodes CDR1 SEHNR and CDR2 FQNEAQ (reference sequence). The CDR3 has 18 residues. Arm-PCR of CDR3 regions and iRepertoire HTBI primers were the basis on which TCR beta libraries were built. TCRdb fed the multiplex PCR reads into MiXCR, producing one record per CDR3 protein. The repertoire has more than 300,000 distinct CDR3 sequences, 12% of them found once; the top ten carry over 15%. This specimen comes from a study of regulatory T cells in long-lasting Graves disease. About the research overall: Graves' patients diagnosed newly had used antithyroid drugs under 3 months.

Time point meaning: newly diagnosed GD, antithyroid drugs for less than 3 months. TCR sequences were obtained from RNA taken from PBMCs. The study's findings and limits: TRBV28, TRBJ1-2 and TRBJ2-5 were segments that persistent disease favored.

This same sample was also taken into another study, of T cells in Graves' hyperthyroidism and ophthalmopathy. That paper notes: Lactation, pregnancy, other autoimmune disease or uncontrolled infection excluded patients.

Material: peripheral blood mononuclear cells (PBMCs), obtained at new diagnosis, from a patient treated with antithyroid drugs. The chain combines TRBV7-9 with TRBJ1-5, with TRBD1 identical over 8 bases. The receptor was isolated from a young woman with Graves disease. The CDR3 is CASSSDRVTKGSNQPQHF. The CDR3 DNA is TGTGCCAGCAGCTCGGACAGGGTGACGAAGGGGAGCAATCAGCCCCAGCATTTT.